This T cell receptor (beta chain) was sequenced during a study of shared clonotypes between healthy human individuals. Germline lookup yields CDR1 SGHDN and CDR2 FVKESK. The germline V and J ends were trimmed by 3 bases and 6 bases, with 8 bases remaining between them. The CDR3 runs 12 residues. The assay was immunoSEQ multiplex PCR, and TCRdb's table has in-frame clones only and misses some. Of roughly 520,000 clones in the sample, about 96% were seen once. Input material: naive CD4+ T cells sorted from blood. Specified subset: CD45RA+ positively selected. The source of this sequence is a woman aged 25 to 39 in good health. This chain links TRBV14 with TRBJ1-2, with D hard to call. The DNA of the CDR3 is TGTGCCAGCAGCCATCTCGTGGATGGCTACACCTTC. Its translation is CASSHLVDGYTF.